This TCR beta chain was sequenced during a study of T cell changes during pregnancy in multiple sclerosis. Germline-derived CDR1 and CDR2 are SGHNT and YYREEE (reference sequence). The CDR3 is 17 residues long. The V segment lost 1 base and the J segment 0 bases; nucleotides outside the gene matches: 6. Some clones are missing from TCRdb's copy, which holds only in-frame ones; the method was immunoSEQ multiplex PCR. The table includes about 33,000 clones, 91% detected once. In this sample, this clone turned up a few times. The source was CD4+ T cells from peripheral blood mononuclear cells, collected in the third trimester of pregnancy. The genes are TRBV5-4 and TRBJ2-2, with TRBD1 identical over 7 bases. The sequence was collected from a female donor in good health, enrolled as a control in a pregnancy study. The CDR3 sequence is CASSLPRRGSNTGELFF. CDR3 sequence (DNA): TGTGCCAGCAGCTTGCCCCGCAGGGGGTCGAACACCGGGGAGCTGTTTTTT.